This TCR beta chain was retrieved from a study of shared clonotypes between healthy human individuals. Study-wide results and limits: Among donors, sharing of clonotypes was expected to be affected by sequencing depth.

Assay runs were performed at deep level. Libraries were prepared by immunoSEQ multiplex PCR; TCRdb keeps only in-frame clonotypes and omits some of them. Counted here are about 460,000 clones, over 60% occurring once; the ten biggest clones make up about 12%. A word on this clone: The antigen remains unidentified.

The CDR3 runs 11 residues. CDR1 and CDR2 from the germline V gene are SGHNT and YYREEE (reference sequence). V lost 2 bases and J 4 bases, leaving 4 bases between the germline ends. This sequence joins TRBV5-4 and TRBJ2-7; D is uncertain. The specimen was PBMCs. The TCR originated in a woman in her thirties or forties in good health. Some clones in this sample may be carry-over from other donors' samples. The CDR3 loop reads CASSFGYEQYF. DNA of the CDR3: TGTGCCAGCAGCTTTGGGTACGAGCAGTACTTC.